This is a list of T cell receptor beta chains from one sample in a study of beta chain features in type 1 diabetes. Profiling relied on immunoSEQ multiplex PCR, and the TCRdb table lists in-frame clones only, not all of them. The table has some 160,000 clones, about 8.3% seen once. Sequencing was carried out using central memory CD4+ T cells from blood. All receptors derive from a woman between 18 and 30 years old with type 1 diabetes. CDR3s include the opening cysteine and the closing phenylalanine or tryptophan. The order of the fields is D gene, V gene, J gene, clone size, CDR3 length, CDR3 protein, CDR3 DNA. D genes are given only for firm matches. Where a row states a size, it is once, few, many or the class of an expanded clone; other rows omit it.

.	TRBV28	TRBJ2-3	few	15	CASSLWGSSTDTQYF	TGTGCCAGCAGTTTATGGGGGAGTAGCACAGATACGCAGTATTTT
TRBD2	TRBV5-1	TRBJ2-1	few	15	CASSLDQAGYNEQFF	TGCGCCAGCAGCTTGGACCAAGCGGGGTACAATGAGCAGTTCTTC
.	TRBV27	TRBJ1-2	few	15	CASSLSSAGNYGYTF	TGTGCCAGCAGTTTATCTTCGGCAGGCAACTATGGCTACACCTTC
TRBD1	TRBV27	TRBJ2-7	.	15	CASSLSPTGELEQYF	TGTGCCAGCAGTTTATCTCCCACAGGGGAGTTGGAGCAGTACTTC
.	TRBV7-9	TRBJ2-7	once	15	CASSLEGTRTGEQYF	TGTGCCAGCAGCTTAGAGGGGACAAGGACGGGCGAGCAGTACTTC
TRBD1	TRBV5-1	TRBJ2-6	few	16	CASSLDRVAGANVLTF	TGCGCCAGCAGCCTGGACAGGGTGGCAGGGGCCAACGTCCTGACTTTC
TRBD1	TRBV25-1	TRBJ2-7	.	14	CASSLRTGTYEQYF	TGTGCCAGCAGTCTACGGACAGGAACCTACGAGCAGTACTTC
.	TRBV4-3	TRBJ1-6	few	13	CASSQDNDSPLHF	TGCGCCAGCAGCCAAGATAATGATTCACCCCTCCACTTT
.	TRBV7-2	TRBJ1-2	few	13	CASSLGPQGGYTF	TGTGCCAGCAGCTTAGGGCCGCAGGGTGGCTACACCTTC
.	TRBV7-2	TRBJ2-1	few	13	CASSFKGSDEQFF	TGTGCCAGCAGCTTCAAGGGGTCCGATGAGCAGTTCTTC
.	TRBV21-1	TRBJ1-6	.	14	CASRSRGGGSPLHF	TGTGCCAGCAGGTCCCGGGGTGGCGGATCACCCCTCCACTTT
TRBD1	TRBV19	TRBJ1-1	.	16	CASSSDRGTRVTEAFF	TGTGCCAGTAGTAGTGACAGGGGCACGCGGGTGACTGAAGCTTTCTTT
TRBD1	TRBV18	TRBJ1-5	.	15	CASSPVRGNHQPQHF	TGTGCCAGCTCACCGGTCAGGGGGAACCATCAGCCCCAGCATTTT
TRBD2	TRBV4-3	TRBJ2-5	few	15	CASSQNHQRGETQYF	TGCGCCAGCAGCCAGAACCACCAGCGGGGAGAGACCCAGTACTTC
.	TRBV11-1	TRBJ1-2	.	16	CASSLRSGGINYGYTF	TGTGCCAGCAGCTTACGATCCGGGGGTATTAACTATGGCTACACCTTC